The clone carrying this TCR beta chain was counted between two and nine times. This sample stems from a study of blood T cell repertoires in COVID-19. CDR3 size: 14 residues. Germline V gene data show CDR1 as MGHDK and CDR2 as SYGVNS. The J segment lost 9 bases and the V segment lost 4 bases, leaving 5 bases of the junction unmatched. This table comes from immunoSEQ multiplex PCR, and its TCRdb copy is limited to in-frame clones, with some not included. The table has roughly 140,000 clones, roughly three quarters seen once; the top ten hold around 4.4%. Sequences were obtained from peripheral blood. The V and J genes are TRBV25-1 and TRBJ2-1; 11 bases line up with TRBD2. This clonotype was sampled from a man between 60 and 75 years old with acute or convalescent COVID-19. Written as DNA, the CDR3 is TGTGCCAGCAGTGTACTAGCGGGAGCTAGTGAGCAGTTCTTC. This sequence encodes CASSVLAGASEQFF.